Below are 2 T cell receptor beta chains sequenced from a single sample in a study of post-analysis software for immune sequencing data. The study's findings and limits: With TRBV5-6, TRBV5-1 and TRBV20-1 included, about five TRBV segments were more frequent in patients than in controls.

The TCR beta cDNA libraries contained unique molecular identifiers. In TCRdb, the PCR reads were re-called with MiXCR into one record per CDR3 protein. This table has fewer than 900,000 distinct CDR3 sequences, about 43% appearing once. No antigens are known for them. The sample consisted of blood. The receptors were sampled from a girl aged 10-17 years with multiple sclerosis.

The chain joins TRBV5-1 to TRBJ2-3; TRBD2 matches 8 bases. CDR3 length equals 16 residues. The ends lost 1 base at V and 6 bases at J; junction bases unmatched: 10. The V gene's germline CDR1 is SGHRS and CDR2 YFSETQ. The CDR3 nucleotides read TGCGCCAGCAGCTTGATGGGGACAACGGGAGGGGATACGCAGTATTTT. This encodes CASSLMGTTGGDTQYF.

The gene calls are TRBV15 and TRBJ1-2; no reliable D call. This CDR3 has 14 amino acids. Looked up from germline, CDR1 is LNHNV and CDR2 is YYDKDF (reference sequence). Trimming left V 2 bases short and J 8 bases short, with 15 bases between. CDR3 region: CATSRLLDPEGYTF. The CDR3 DNA is TGTGCCACCAGCAGACTTTTAGACCCAGAGGGCTACACCTTC.